This T cell receptor beta chain comes out of a study of STAT5B mutations in CD4+ large granular lymphocyte leukemia. Study-level background: Among healthy donors, a particular HLA allele went with more CDR3 'QG' motifs.

General study results and limits: CD4-sorted patient repertoires seemed more clonal than healthy CD4+ repertoires.

CDR1 MNHEY and CDR2 SMNVEV come from the germline V gene (reference sequence). The CDR3 is 16 amino acids. V shed 2 bases and J 4 bases; nucleotides not matched to a gene: 8. Using immunoSEQ multiplex PCR, the repertoire was profiled, and TCRdb retains in-frame clones only, with some absent. This sample has tens of thousands of clones, with less than 80% found just once. This clone was seen only once. As yet, its antigen is unknown. The rearrangement links TRBV27 to TRBJ2-5; 9 bases align to TRBD1. The sequencing sample was made of CD4+ T cells from blood buffy coats. This TCR was recovered from a human donor in good health. The DNA for the CDR3 is TGTGCCAGCAGTTTAGTACCTCGGACAGGGGTAGAGACCCAGTACTTC. This translates into CASSLVPRTGVETQYF.